A selection of T cell receptor beta chains follows, all from one sample in a study of Graves' ophthalmopathy and Graves' hyperthyroidism. From the multiplex PCR reads, TCRdb called clonotypes with MiXCR, one entry per CDR3 protein. The table has hundreds of thousands of distinct CDR3 sequences, about 38% seen once. Specimen: peripheral blood. These receptors all come from an adult man with Graves' ophthalmopathy. Each CDR3 is given with its conserved first and last residue. A D gene is named only where the DNA matches it firmly. Expanded clones are given a class, and other clones once, few, many or no size at all.

J gene,clone size,V gene,D gene,CDR3 DNA,CDR3 protein
TRBJ2-1,few,TRBV29-1,.,TGCAGCGTTGAGATCGGGGCCTTAGATGAGCAGTTCTTC,CSVEIGALDEQFF
TRBJ1-1,many,TRBV7-2,.,TGTGCCAGCAGCCGAACCGGGGGGGACGCCAACACTGAAGCTTTCTTT,CASSRTGGDANTEAFF
TRBJ2-5,many,TRBV7-9,.,TGTGCCAGCAGCTTAGGCAATTTCGTGCAAGAGACCCAGTACTTC,CASSLGNFVQETQYF
TRBJ1-1,.,TRBV9,TRBD1,TGTGCCAGCAGCCCGACAGGGTTCGACACTGAAGCTTTCTTT,CASSPTGFDTEAFF
TRBJ2-3,.,TRBV10-3,TRBD1,TGTGCCAGCAGGTCCGACAGGGGTTCAGATACGCAGTATTTT,CASRSDRGSDTQYF
TRBJ2-7,.,TRBV15,.,TGTGCCACCAGCAGCGATCAGCCCCGGGACGAGGTGGCCTACGAGCAGTACTTC,CATSSDQPRDEVAYEQYF
TRBJ1-5,.,TRBV10-3,.,TGTGCCATCAGTGAGTTTACAGGGAATGGGGACCAGCCCCAGCATTTT,CAISEFTGNGDQPQHF
TRBJ1-2,.,TRBV11-1,.,TGTGCCAGCACCTTTACGAGCGATTGTGACTACACCTTC,CASTFTSDCDYTF
TRBJ1-4,.,TRBV5-1,.,TGCGCCAGCGGGGGGGGTGGAAAACTGTTTTTT,CASGGGGKLFF
TRBJ2-7,many,TRBV7-2,.,TGTGCCAGCAGCTTAGAACTGACCTCCTACGAGCAGTACTTC,CASSLELTSYEQYF
TRBJ1-3,once,TRBV5-5,.,TGTGCCAGCAGCTTGGCCTTTCTTCCTCACAGGCCCTCTGGAAACACCATACATTTT,CASSLAFLPHRPSGNTIHF
TRBJ2-7,few,TRBV12-3/TRBV12-4,.,TGTGCCAGCAGTTACTCCGGGGCGGGAACCTACGAGCAGTACTTC,CASSYSGAGTYEQYF
TRBJ2-7,many,TRBV10-3,.,TGTGCCATCAGTGAGTCAGGGTCCAACGAGCAGTACTTC,CAISESGSNEQYF
TRBJ2-7,.,TRBV29-1,TRBD1,TGCAGCGCCAGCCACGGACAGGGGGCCTACGAGCAGTACTTC,CSASHGQGAYEQYF
TRBJ2-2,many,TRBV7-8,.,TGTGCCAGCACATACCACACCGGGGAGCTGTTTTTT,CASTYHTGELFF
TRBJ2-2,.,TRBV29-1,TRBD2,TGCAGCGCGGACGGTGGGAGGGCCACCGGGGAGCTGTTTTTT,CSADGGRATGELFF
TRBJ2-5,.,TRBV9,.,TGTGCCAGCAGCGTAGGTCTCATGAACACACAAGAGACCCAGTACTTC,CASSVGLMNTQETQYF
TRBJ1-1,many,TRBV19,.,TGTGCCAGTAGTGGTCAGGGTAAGGGCACTGAAGCTTTCTTT,CASSGQGKGTEAFF
TRBJ1-5,.,TRBV12-3/TRBV12-4,.,TGTGCCAGCAGTCTATACCGGGCCACACAGCCCCAGCATTTT,CASSLYRATQPQHF
TRBJ2-2,few,TRBV6-5,.,TGTGCCAGCAGGCGACTCAGGGCCCCGAACACCGGGGAGCTGTTTTTT,CASRRLRAPNTGELFF
TRBJ2-5,many,TRBV24-1,.,TGTGCCACCAGTGATCACCTCGCAGAATCTCAAGAGACCCAGTACTTC,CATSDHLAESQETQYF
TRBJ2-7,many,TRBV29-1,TRBD2,TGCAGCGTTGAATTTTGGACTAGCGAAACCTACGAGCAGTACTTC,CSVEFWTSETYEQYF
TRBJ1-4,many,TRBV10-3,.,TGTGCCATCAGTGAGAGTCAGTCGGTGGAAAAACTGTTTTTT,CAISESQSVEKLFF
TRBJ1-1,.,TRBV5-1,TRBD1,TGCGCCAGCAGCTTGGTGTACAGGGGTAAGAACACTGAAGCTTTCTTT,CASSLVYRGKNTEAFF
TRBJ2-2,many,TRBV7-2,TRBD2,TGTGCCAGCAGCATACCGGGACTAGCGGATCTCACCGGGGAGCTGTTTTTT,CASSIPGLADLTGELFF
TRBJ1-1,many,TRBV9,.,TGTGCCAGCAGCGTAGGAGGATTTGACACTGAAGCTTTCTTT,CASSVGGFDTEAFF
TRBJ2-2,few,TRBV6-1,TRBD1,TGTGCCAGCAGATTCGGACAGGGGAACACCGGGGAGCTGTTTTTT,CASRFGQGNTGELFF
TRBJ2-3,.,TRBV15,TRBD2,TGTGCCACCAGCAGAACTAGCGGGTTGGTAGATACGCAGTATTTT,CATSRTSGLVDTQYF
TRBJ2-7,.,TRBV5-6,.,TGTGCCAGCAGCGTCATCACTACGTGGGTAAACGAGGCCTACGAGCAGTACTTC,CASSVITTWVNEAYEQYF
TRBJ1-2,many,TRBV6-5,.,TGTGCCAGCAGTTACTTTCAGGGGAACTATGGCTACACCTTC,CASSYFQGNYGYTF
TRBJ2-7,many,TRBV3-1,.,TGTGCCAGCAGCTTTTCGGACAGTTCCTACGAGCAGTACTTC,CASSFSDSSYEQYF
TRBJ2-6,.,TRBV7-9,.,TGTGCCAGCAAGGAGGGCGGGTTCAAGGTCCTGACTTTC,CASKEGGFKVLTF
TRBJ1-2,.,TRBV11-2,.,TGTGCCAGCAGCTTGGAGGTTCGTTCCCGGCACACCTTC,CASSLEVRSRHTF
TRBJ2-7,few,TRBV7-8,TRBD2,TGTGCCAGCAGGACTAGCGGGAGGGACAATGAGCAGTACTTC,CASRTSGRDNEQYF
TRBJ2-7,many,TRBV11-3,TRBD2,TGTGCCAGCAGCTTGGCTAGCGGGAGGGATATTTACTACGAGCAGTACTTC,CASSLASGRDIYYEQYF
TRBJ2-7,.,TRBV10-3,TRBD1,TGTGCCAGCAGTTATAATGGACAGGGTGAATACGAGCAGTACTTC,CASSYNGQGEYEQYF
TRBJ2-5,.,TRBV29-1,.,TGCAGCGTTGAGGAGGAGGGAGCAGAGACCCAGTACTTC,CSVEEEGAETQYF
TRBJ2-7,.,TRBV12-3/TRBV12-4,TRBD2,TGTGCCAGCAGTCCCCGGATTGGAACTAGCGGGGCGTACGAGCAGTACTTC,CASSPRIGTSGAYEQYF
TRBJ1-1,once,TRBV12-3/TRBV12-4,.,TGTGCCAGCAGCCGCGGACGGCTGGAGTCGGGGAACACTGAAGCTTTCTTT,CASSRGRLESGNTEAFF
TRBJ2-2,.,TRBV6-6,TRBD1,TGTGCCACCCCGGGACGGGACAGAGCTTTCGGGGAGCTGTTTTTT,CATPGRDRAFGELFF
TRBJ2-5,.,TRBV25-1,.,TGTGCCGCAATGTCCAGCGACCAAGAGACCCAGTACTTC,CAAMSSDQETQYF
TRBJ2-7,many,TRBV7-3,.,TGTGCCAGCAGCTTTTCCGAGCAGTACTTC,CASSFSEQYF
TRBJ1-2,.,TRBV6-5,.,TGTGCCAGCAGTTACGGTTATTCAGCTAACTATGGCTACACCTTC,CASSYGYSANYGYTF
TRBJ1-1,many,TRBV11-3,TRBD1,TGTGCCAGCAGCTACACCGGGACAGGGGCGACCACTGAAGCTTTCTTT,CASSYTGTGATTEAFF
TRBJ1-3,few,TRBV14,.,TGTGCCAGCAGCCAAGGAGGTACGAACCCGCGCAACACCATATATTTT,CASSQGGTNPRNTIYF
TRBJ2-7,many,TRBV7-3,TRBD1,TGTGCCAGCAGCGCTACAGGGGGAGGCTACGAGCAGTACTTC,CASSATGGGYEQYF
TRBJ1-2,many,TRBV24-1,.,TGTGCCACCAGTGATCCCCGGGACGTCTATGGCTACACCTTC,CATSDPRDVYGYTF
TRBJ2-2,many,TRBV25-1,.,TGTGCCAGCAGTGAAGGTAGATGGGAGAACACCGGGGAGCTGTTTTTT,CASSEGRWENTGELFF
TRBJ2-5,few,TRBV7-9,TRBD2,TGTGCCAGCGGTCCGGGACTAGCGTTGTACCAAGAGACCCAGTACTTC,CASGPGLALYQETQYF
TRBJ2-5,many,TRBV9,TRBD1,TGTGCCAGCAGCGCGGACAGGGGACAAGAGACCCAGTACTTC,CASSADRGQETQYF
TRBJ1-4,once,TRBV9,.,TGTGCCAGCAGCGAGGGGGGGGGCCAGGAAAAACTGTTTTTT,CASSEGGGQEKLFF
TRBJ1-2,.,TRBV2,TRBD1,TGTGCCAGCACCCCCCCAGGACAGGGGCCTTATGGCTACACCTTC,CASTPPGQGPYGYTF
TRBJ2-5,.,TRBV29-1,.,TGCAGCGTTGAAAGGGGGCAAGAGACCCAGTACTTC,CSVERGQETQYF